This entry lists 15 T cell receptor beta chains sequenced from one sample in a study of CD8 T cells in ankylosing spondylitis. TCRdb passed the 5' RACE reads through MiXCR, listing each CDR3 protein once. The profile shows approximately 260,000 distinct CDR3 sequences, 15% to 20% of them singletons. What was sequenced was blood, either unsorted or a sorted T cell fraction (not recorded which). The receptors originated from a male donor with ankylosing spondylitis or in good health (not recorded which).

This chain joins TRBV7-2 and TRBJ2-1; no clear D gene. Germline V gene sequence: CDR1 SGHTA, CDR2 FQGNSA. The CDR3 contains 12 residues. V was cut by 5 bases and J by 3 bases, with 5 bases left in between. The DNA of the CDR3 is TGTGCCAGCAGCAGGTACTACAATGAGCAGTTCTTC. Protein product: CASSRYYNEQFF.

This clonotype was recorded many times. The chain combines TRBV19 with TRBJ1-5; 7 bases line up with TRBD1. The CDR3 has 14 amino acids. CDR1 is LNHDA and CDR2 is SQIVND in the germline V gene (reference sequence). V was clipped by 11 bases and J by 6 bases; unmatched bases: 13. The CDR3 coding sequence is TGTGCCTGTGAAAGGGACAGAGAGGCTCAGCCCCAGCATTTT. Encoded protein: CACERDREAQPQHF.

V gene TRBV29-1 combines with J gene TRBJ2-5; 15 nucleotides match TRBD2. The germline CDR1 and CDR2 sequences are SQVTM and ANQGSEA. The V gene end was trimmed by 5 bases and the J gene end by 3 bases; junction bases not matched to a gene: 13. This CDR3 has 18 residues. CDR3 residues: CSVSGLAGGPAPEETQYF. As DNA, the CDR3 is TGCAGCGTTTCGGGACTAGCGGGAGGCCCCGCGCCTGAAGAGACCCAGTACTTC.

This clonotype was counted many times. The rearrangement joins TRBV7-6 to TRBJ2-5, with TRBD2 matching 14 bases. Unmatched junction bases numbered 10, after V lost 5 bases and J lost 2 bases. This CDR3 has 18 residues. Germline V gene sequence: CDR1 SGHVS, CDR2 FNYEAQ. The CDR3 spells CASSDAGLAGGGQETQYF. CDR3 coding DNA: TGTGCCAGCAGCGATGCTGGACTAGCGGGAGGTGGGCAAGAGACCCAGTACTTC.

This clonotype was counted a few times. CDR3 amino acids: CASRGDYSFPYEQYF. The CDR3 DNA is TGTGCCAGCAGGGGGGACTACAGTTTCCCCTACGAGCAGTACTTC. The rearrangement uses TRBV2 and TRBJ2-7, with 7 bases matching TRBD2. CDR1 is SNHLY and CDR2 is FYNNEI in the germline V gene. The CDR3 is made up of 15 amino acids. Trimming removed 6 bases from V and 2 bases from J; junction bases left unmatched: 10.

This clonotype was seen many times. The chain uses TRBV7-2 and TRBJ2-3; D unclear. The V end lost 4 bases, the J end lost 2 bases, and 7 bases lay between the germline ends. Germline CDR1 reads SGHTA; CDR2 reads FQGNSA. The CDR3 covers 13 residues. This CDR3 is CASSSHFTDTQYF. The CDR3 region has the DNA TGTGCCAGCAGCTCCCACTTCACAGATACGCAGTATTTT.

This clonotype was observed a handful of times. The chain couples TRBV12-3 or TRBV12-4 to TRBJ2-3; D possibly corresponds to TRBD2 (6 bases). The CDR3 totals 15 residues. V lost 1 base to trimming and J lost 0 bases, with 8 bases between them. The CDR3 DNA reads TGTGCCAGCAGTTTAGGCGCGGGGAGCACAGATACGCAGTATTTT. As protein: CASSLGAGSTDTQYF.

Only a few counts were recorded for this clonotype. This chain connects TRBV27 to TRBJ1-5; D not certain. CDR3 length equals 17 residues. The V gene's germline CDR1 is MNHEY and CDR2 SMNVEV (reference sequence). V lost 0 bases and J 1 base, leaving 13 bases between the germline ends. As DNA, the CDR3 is TGTGCCAGCAGTTTATCCACATCATCCTTCAGCAATCAGCCCCAGCATTTT. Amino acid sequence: CASSLSTSSFSNQPQHF.

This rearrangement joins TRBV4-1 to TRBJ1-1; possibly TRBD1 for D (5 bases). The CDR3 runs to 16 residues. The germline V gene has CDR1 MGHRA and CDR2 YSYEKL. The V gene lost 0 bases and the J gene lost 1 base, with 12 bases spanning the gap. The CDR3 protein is CASSQEGFRGNTEAFF. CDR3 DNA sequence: TGCGCCAGCAGCCAAGAGGGATTTAGGGGGAACACTGAAGCTTTCTTT.

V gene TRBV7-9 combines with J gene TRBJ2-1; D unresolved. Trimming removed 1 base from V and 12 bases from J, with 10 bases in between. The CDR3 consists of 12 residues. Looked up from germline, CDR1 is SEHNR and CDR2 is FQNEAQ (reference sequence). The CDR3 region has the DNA TGTGCCAGCAGCTTAGAGGTGTTAGGGCAGTTCTTC. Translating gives CASSLEVLGQFF.

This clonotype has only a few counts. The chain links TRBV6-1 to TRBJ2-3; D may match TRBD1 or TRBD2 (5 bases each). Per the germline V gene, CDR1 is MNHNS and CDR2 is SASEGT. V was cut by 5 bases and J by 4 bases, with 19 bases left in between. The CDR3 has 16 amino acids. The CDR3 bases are TGTGCCAGCAGTCCGAGGGACGATCCGGGGCCAGATACGCAGTATTTT. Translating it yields CASSPRDDPGPDTQYF.

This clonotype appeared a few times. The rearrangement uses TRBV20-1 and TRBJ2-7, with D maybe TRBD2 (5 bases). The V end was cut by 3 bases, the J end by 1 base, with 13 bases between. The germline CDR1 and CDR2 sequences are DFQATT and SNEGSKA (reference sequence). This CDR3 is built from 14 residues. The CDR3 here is CSARESGLSYEQYF. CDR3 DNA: TGCAGTGCTAGGGAGTCGGGGTTATCCTACGAGCAGTACTTC.

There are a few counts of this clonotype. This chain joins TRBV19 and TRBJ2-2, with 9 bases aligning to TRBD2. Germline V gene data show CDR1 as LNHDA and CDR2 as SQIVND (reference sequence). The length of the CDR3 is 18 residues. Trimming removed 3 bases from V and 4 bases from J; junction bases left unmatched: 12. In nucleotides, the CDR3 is TGTGCCAGTAGTATGGTAGCGGGAGACCCTCGTGGCACCGGGGAGCTGTTTTTT. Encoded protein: CASSMVAGDPRGTGELFF.

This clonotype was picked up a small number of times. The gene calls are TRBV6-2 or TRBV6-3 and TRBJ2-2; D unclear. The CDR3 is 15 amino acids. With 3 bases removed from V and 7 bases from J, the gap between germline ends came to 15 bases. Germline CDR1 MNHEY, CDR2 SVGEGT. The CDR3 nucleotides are TGTGCCAGCAGTTATCTCCGTACGAACGGCGGGGAGCTGTTTTTT. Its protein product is CASSYLRTNGGELFF.

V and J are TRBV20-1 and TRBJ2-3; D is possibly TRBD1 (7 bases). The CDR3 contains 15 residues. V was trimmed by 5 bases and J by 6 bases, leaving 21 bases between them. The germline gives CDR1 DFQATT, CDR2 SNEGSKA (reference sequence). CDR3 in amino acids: CSARAEGQPADTQYF. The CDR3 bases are TGCAGTGCTCGCGCGGAGGGACAGCCCGCGGATACGCAGTATTTT.